These T cell receptor beta chains were read from a single sample in a study of T cell responses to AZD1222 COVID-19 vaccine. Assay used: immunoSEQ multiplex PCR; TCRdb lists only in-frame clones, some missing. The sample lists just over 150,000 clones, about nine tenths occurring once. This specimen was peripheral blood, taken on day 0 of AZD1222 vaccination. The receptors stem from an adult in good health. Each CDR3 is given with its conserved first and last residue. D genes are given only for firm matches. Size values are once, few and many counts, or a class for expanded clones, and some rows have none.

>TRBJ1-1|-|-|TRBV12-3/TRBV12-4
CASSLARGREAFF
TGTGCCAGCAGTTTAGCCCGGGGGCGAGAAGCTTTCTTT
>TRBJ2-5|-|-|TRBV5-1
CASSFPGETQYF
TGCGCCAGCAGCTTTCCCGGGGAGACCCAGTACTTC
>TRBJ2-7|TRBD2|-|TRBV5-4
CASSLASSGSRYEQYF
TGTGCCAGCAGCTTGGCCTCCAGCGGGAGTCGGTACGAGCAGTACTTC
>TRBJ2-1|TRBD1|-|TRBV19
CASSTRQGGSYNEQFF
TGTGCCAGTAGTACCCGACAGGGTGGTTCCTACAATGAGCAGTTCTTC
>TRBJ2-5|-|-|TRBV10-3
CAISDGARETQYF
TGTGCCATCAGTGACGGGGCGAGGGAGACCCAGTACTTC
>TRBJ2-7|-|-|TRBV5-6
CASSLGTNFTYEQYF
TGTGCCAGCAGCTTGGGGACAAACTTTACCTACGAGCAGTACTTC
>TRBJ1-1|-|-|TRBV19
CASSRLDTEAFF
TGTGCCAGTAGTAGGTTAGACACTGAAGCTTTCTTT
>TRBJ2-3|TRBD2|-|TRBV14
CASSHRTSGSQDTQYF
TGTGCCAGCAGCCATCGGACTAGCGGGAGTCAAGATACGCAGTATTTT
>TRBJ2-7|TRBD2|-|TRBV28
CASGLARYEQYF
TGTGCCAGCGGACTAGCAAGGTACGAGCAGTACTTC
>TRBJ1-2|-|-|TRBV12-2
CASRLVVTSRGYTF
TGTGCAAGTCGCTTAGTAGTTACCTCGCGGGGCTACACCTTC
>TRBJ2-7|-|-|TRBV9
CASSPQGARSYEQYF
TGTGCCAGCAGCCCACAGGGCGCCCGTTCCTACGAGCAGTACTTC
>TRBJ1-5|-|-|TRBV28
CASSLGGVANQPQHF
TGTGCCAGCAGTCTCGGGGGTGTTGCGAATCAGCCCCAGCATTTT
>TRBJ1-6|-|-|TRBV28
CASSSAGDGLSSPLHF
TGTGCCAGCAGTTCTGCAGGGGACGGTTTGAGTTCACCCCTCCACTTT
>TRBJ2-2|-|-|TRBV27
CASSLLGFGELFF
TGTGCCAGTTCGTTACTGGGATTCGGGGAGCTGTTTTTT
>TRBJ2-7|TRBD2|once|TRBV7-9
CASSSGLAYEQYF
TGTGCCAGCAGCTCAGGACTAGCCTACGAGCAGTACTTC
>TRBJ2-3|TRBD2|-|TRBV6-2/TRBV6-3
CASSLPGLAGGGMQYF
TGTGCCAGCAGTCTTCCGGGACTAGCGGGAGGGGGCATGCAGTATTTT
>TRBJ1-6|TRBD1|-|TRBV3-1/TRBV3-2
CASSTRDRFRSPLHF
TGTGCCAGCAGCACCCGGGACAGGTTTCGATCACCCCTCCACTTT
>TRBJ2-1|TRBD1|-|TRBV24-1
CATGVTGQGYNEQFF
TGTGCCACCGGGGTCACGGGACAGGGATACAATGAGCAGTTCTTC
>TRBJ1-6|-|-|TRBV7-8
CASSLDESSYNSPLHF
TGTGCCAGCAGCTTAGACGAGAGCTCCTATAATTCACCCCTCCACTTT
>TRBJ2-7|-|-|TRBV6-5
CASSYSTGRGLYEQYF
TGTGCCAGCAGTTACTCGACTGGCAGGGGATTGTACGAGCAGTACTTC
>TRBJ2-3|-|-|TRBV27
CASTGLSTDTQYF
TGTGCCAGCACAGGACTCAGCACAGATACGCAGTATTTT
>TRBJ1-2|-|once|TRBV4-1
CASSQRGNYGYTF
TGCGCCAGCAGCCAACGGGGGAACTATGGCTACACCTTC
>TRBJ2-5|TRBD2|-|TRBV9
CASSVGSGRARETQYF
TGTGCCAGCAGCGTCGGCAGCGGGAGGGCGCGAGAGACCCAGTACTTC
>TRBJ2-7|-|-|TRBV30
CAWRTLYSYEQYF
TGTGCCTGGAGGACCTTATACTCCTACGAGCAGTACTTC
>TRBJ2-1|TRBD2|-|TRBV28
CASSSGGSKTGEQFF
TGTGCCAGCAGTTCCGGCGGGAGTAAAACGGGTGAGCAGTTCTTC
>TRBJ2-2|-|-|TRBV30
CAWSVRGAGTGELFF
TGTGCCTGGAGTGTTCGGGGGGCGGGCACCGGGGAGCTGTTTTTT
>TRBJ2-7|-|-|TRBV28
CASSFPFKSNTYEQYF
TGTGCCAGCAGTTTCCCGTTTAAATCAAATACCTACGAGCAGTACTTC
>TRBJ2-6|-|-|TRBV27
CASSFGTATGANVLTF
TGTGCCAGCAGTTTTGGCACCGCGACCGGGGCCAACGTCCTGACTTTC
>TRBJ2-1|-|-|TRBV3-1/TRBV3-2
CASSRRDPKSSYNEQFF
TGTGCCAGCAGCCGCCGGGACCCCAAAAGCTCCTACAATGAGCAGTTCTTC
>TRBJ2-7|-|-|TRBV2
CASSGRVLGAKF
TGTGCCAGCAGTGGAAGGGTTTTAGGGGCTAAATTC
>TRBJ2-7|TRBD1|-|TRBV28
CASSSRTLQGAPLEQYF
TGTGCCAGCAGTTCCCGAACTCTACAGGGGGCCCCCTTGGAGCAGTACTTC
>TRBJ1-5|-|-|TRBV27
CASSLTQGTNQPQHF
TGTGCCAGCAGTTTGACTCAGGGGACAAATCAGCCCCAGCATTTT
>TRBJ1-2|-|-|TRBV11-2
CASSLGPNNYGYTF
TGTGCCAGCAGCCTGGGACCCAACAACTATGGCTACACCTTC